Included here is one T cell receptor beta chain sequence, with context. From germline, CDR1 is GTSNPN and CDR2 SVGIG (reference sequence). This CDR3 is 13 amino acids long. The V gene end was trimmed by 5 bases and the J gene end by 3 bases; junction bases not matched to a gene: 7. Patients were all untreated before their thyroid surgery. The sample belongs to a study of metastatic and nonmetastatic thyroid tumors. Original handling: A classifier for distant metastasis in papillary thyroid cancer was constructed using CDR3 differences observed across clinicopathological groups. MiXCR reprocessed the PCR reads for TCRdb. The V and J calls reflect TCRdb's pipeline rather than the authors' work. This sample carries around 44,000 clones, over 25% of them seen once, and the ten largest clones take roughly 9.5%.

This sequence was found in a male donor with papillary thyroid cancer or a benign thyroid nodule (not recorded which). Some clones in this sample may be carry-over from other donors' samples. Material for sequencing was blood. The V call is TRBV30, the J call TRBJ2-7, with 7 bases aligning to TRBD1. CDR3 loop: CAWRRDSFYEQYF. The CDR3, as DNA: TGTGCCTGGCGTAGGGACAGCTTCTACGAGCAGTACTTC. The variable domain in full, completed from reference TRBV30 and TRBJ2-7, reads SQTIHQWPATLVQPVGSPLSLECTVEGTSNPNLYWYRQAAGRGLQLLFYSVGIGQISSEVPQNLSASRPQDRQFILSSKKLLLSDSGFYLCAWRRDSFYEQYFGPGTRLTVT.